Listed below are T cell receptor beta chains from one sample, sequenced in a study of memory CD4+ T cells and cytomegalovirus serostatus. Here immunoSEQ multiplex PCR was the method, and the copy in TCRdb shows in-frame clones only, minus some. The sample lists under 35,000 clones, around 76% occurring once. Sample: memory CD4+ T cells from blood. These receptors were obtained from an adult in good health and CMV-seronegative. Some clones in this sample may be carry-over from other donors' samples. Both conserved end residues are part of each CDR3. A D gene is named only where the DNA matches it firmly. Expanded clones get a size class; other rows say once, few or many, or leave the size out.

>TRBV29-1|TRBJ2-5|NA|NA
CSVDGGAGGETQYF
TGCAGCGTTGATGGCGGGGCCGGGGGAGAGACCCAGTACTTC
>TRBV4-2|TRBJ2-1|NA|NA
CASSHPGSEQFF
TGTGCCAGCAGCCATCCTGGTAGTGAGCAGTTCTTC
>TRBV27|TRBJ1-1|TRBD1|few
CASSALDRDPEAFF
TGTGCCAGCAGTGCCCTGGACAGGGACCCTGAAGCTTTCTTT
>TRBV11-2|TRBJ2-1|TRBD1|NA
CASSWGTGGQQNEQFF
TGTGCCAGCAGCTGGGGGACAGGGGGCCAACAAAATGAGCAGTTCTTC
>TRBV6-5|TRBJ1-2|NA|few
CASSYRGMDGYTF
TGTGCCAGCAGTTACAGGGGGATGGATGGCTACACCTTC
>TRBV7-9|TRBJ2-1|TRBD2|few
CASSLYHSGGNEQFF
TGTGCCAGCAGCTTATATCACTCGGGGGGCAATGAGCAGTTCTTC
>TRBV6-5|TRBJ2-7|NA|NA
CASSLRWQGDEQYF
TGTGCCAGCAGCCTAAGGTGGCAGGGCGACGAGCAGTACTTC
>TRBV6-6|TRBJ1-3|NA|NA
CASRGAGLGNTIYF
TGTGCCAGCAGAGGGGCAGGGCTCGGAAACACCATATATTTT
>TRBV6-6|TRBJ2-3|TRBD2|NA
CASSGLAGASTDTQYF
TGTGCCAGCAGTGGACTAGCGGGGGCGAGCACAGATACGCAGTATTTT
>TRBV11-3|TRBJ2-7|TRBD2|NA
CASSFGLAGVLLFSKQYF
TGTGCCAGCAGCTTTGGACTAGCGGGGGTTCTCCTTTTTTCTAAGCAGTACTTC
>TRBV5-1|TRBJ2-5|NA|NA
CASSRQDLEETQYF
TGCGCCAGCAGCCGACAGGACCTGGAAGAGACCCAGTACTTC